These T cell receptor beta chains were read from a single sample in a study of type 1 regulatory T cells. These receptors are not linked to any known antigen. TCRdb recomputed calls from the reads with MiXCR, one row per CDR3 protein. The sample lists 55,000 to 65,000 distinct CDR3 sequences, 62% occurring once. Material: cultured non-Tr1 T cells, either the whole culture or a sorted T cell fraction (not recorded which). The receptors were sampled from a human donor in good health. Both conserved end residues are part of each CDR3. Fields, in order: J gene, V gene, D gene, clone size, CDR3 protein, CDR3 DNA. The D gene is left open where the match is weak. Clone size, where shown, is once, few, many, or a class for clones that have expanded.

TRBJ2-5,TRBV10-3,TRBD1,-,CAISESAGQGGGETQYF,TGTGCCATCAGTGAGTCGGCCGGACAGGGAGGTGGGGAGACCCAGTACTTC
TRBJ2-5,TRBV7-8,-,-,CASSLGTNQETQYF,TGTGCCAGCAGCTTAGGGACTAACCAAGAGACCCAGTATTTC
TRBJ2-2,TRBV20-1,TRBD2,-,CSASVSLAGTGELFF,TGCAGTGCTAGTGTCAGTCTAGCGGGAACCGGGGAGCTGTTTTTT
TRBJ2-7,TRBV9,-,-,CASSVGQISYEQYF,TGTGCCAGCAGCGTAGGTCAAATTTCCTACGAGCAGTACTTC
TRBJ2-1,TRBV6-4,-,-,CASSDTGGGYNEQFF,TGTGCCAGCAGTGACACCGGGGGTGGTTACAATGAGCAGTTCTTC
TRBJ2-3,TRBV15,TRBD2,-,CATSSGTSGTTDTQYF,TGTGCCACCAGCAGCGGGACTAGCGGAACCACAGATACGCAGTATTTT
TRBJ2-2,TRBV15,-,few,CATSRDVFTGELFF,TGTGCCACCAGCAGAGATGTCTTCACCGGGGAGCTGTTTTTT
TRBJ2-1,TRBV14,TRBD1,few,CASSSGQVHYNEQFF,TGTGCCAGCAGCAGCGGACAGGTCCACTACAATGAGCAGTTCTTC
TRBJ1-1,TRBV5-1,TRBD1,-,CASRYDRGGTEAFF,TGCGCCAGCAGATACGACAGGGGTGGCACTGAAGCTTTCTTT
TRBJ2-1,TRBV5-1,TRBD2,-,CASSVGLAGGSEQFF,TGCGCCAGCAGCGTGGGACTAGCGGGAGGATCTGAGCAGTTCTTC
TRBJ2-3,TRBV18,TRBD2,once,CASSPLSGGPQDTQYF,TGTGCCAGCTCACCACTATCGGGAGGCCCACAGGATACGCAGTATTTT
TRBJ2-5,TRBV20-1,-,many,CSAVGVAETQYF,TGCAGTGCCGTGGGGGTCGCGGAGACCCAGTACTTC
TRBJ2-1,TRBV6-1,TRBD2,few,CASRSGTSGGNEQFF,TGTGCCAGCAGAAGCGGGACTAGCGGGGGCAATGAGCAGTTCTTC
TRBJ1-5,TRBV6-2/TRBV6-3,-,once,CASSANKGGTLGNQPQHF,TGTGCCAGCAGCGCCAACAAAGGGGGGACATTAGGCAATCAGCCCCAGCATTTT
TRBJ2-5,TRBV5-5,TRBD2,-,CASSLDGRAQETQYF,TGTGCCAGCAGCTTGGACGGGAGGGCCCAAGAGACCCAGTACTTC
TRBJ1-1,TRBV6-4,-,-,CASSDSSLNTEAFF,TGTGCCAGCAGTGACTCGTCTTTGAACACTGAAGCTTTCTTT
TRBJ2-1,TRBV20-1,TRBD2,many,CSAPGGTSRHNEQFF,TGCAGTGCCCCGGGGGGGACTAGCAGACACAATGAGCAGTTCTTC
TRBJ1-4,TRBV7-9,-,-,CASSLATGPNEKLFF,TGTGCCAGCAGCTTAGCAACAGGGCCTAATGAAAAACTGTTTTTT
TRBJ2-7,TRBV9,-,-,CASSVERTNYEQYF,TGTGCCAGCAGCGTAGAGAGGACAAACTACGAGCAGTACTTC
TRBJ2-1,TRBV30,TRBD2,-,CALGLAGASYNEQLF,TGTGCCTTGGGACTAGCGGGAGCCTCCTACAATGAGCAGTTATTC
TRBJ1-5,TRBV5-1,-,few,CASSPSGGTGMTQHF,TGCGCCAGCAGCCCGTCGGGGGGGACGGGTATGACCCAGCATTTT
TRBJ2-3,TRBV24-1,-,-,CATSDSRAWWAQYF,TGTGCCACCAGTGATTCGCGCGCTTGGTGGGCGCAGTATTTT
TRBJ2-7,TRBV30,-,-,CAWSVLGEGEQYF,TGTGCCTGGAGTGTTCTGGGAGAAGGGGAGCAGTACTTC
TRBJ2-1,TRBV20-1,TRBD2,-,CSARDLSGKNEQFF,TGCAGTGCTAGGGATCTCAGCGGGAAGAATGAGCAGTTCTTC
TRBJ2-6,TRBV11-2,-,once,CAGGGAGANVLTF,TGTGCAGGCGGGGGCGCCGGGGCCAACGTCCTGACTTTC
TRBJ2-3,TRBV20-1,TRBD2,few,CSARDRTGGYDTQYF,TGCAGTGCTAGAGATAGGACGGGAGGGTATGATACGCAGTATTTT
TRBJ2-7,TRBV20-1,TRBD2,medium-sized,CSARLSGRAAYEQYF,TGCAGTGCCCGCCTTAGCGGGAGGGCCGCTTACGAGCAGTACTTC
TRBJ2-2,TRBV30,-,-,CAWSGHLTGELFF,TGTGCCTGGAGTGGACACCTTACCGGGGAGCTGTTTTTT
TRBJ1-5,TRBV7-9,TRBD1,once,CASSTNIDRGNQPQHF,TGTGCCAGCAGCACAAACATAGACAGGGGCAATCAGCCCCAGCATTTT
TRBJ2-1,TRBV10-3,TRBD2,-,CAISDRAGGFDNEQFF,TGTGCCATCAGTGACAGGGCGGGAGGCTTCGACAATGAGCAGTTCTTC
TRBJ2-5,TRBV28,-,-,CASTKERFSRETQYF,TGTGCCAGCACGAAGGAAAGATTCAGTCGGGAGACCCAGTACTTC
TRBJ1-5,TRBV30,-,-,CAWSHQGGNQPQHF,TGTGCCTGGAGTCACCAGGGAGGGAATCAGCCCCAGCATTTT
TRBJ2-7,TRBV20-1,TRBD2,-,CSARPSGRAGEQYF,TGCAGTGCTAGGCCTAGCGGGAGGGCCGGCGAGCAGTACTTC
TRBJ1-1,TRBV3-1,-,-,CASSSRRGNTDAFF,TGTGCCAGCAGCTCTCGACGAGGAAACACTGATGCTTTCTTT
TRBJ2-7,TRBV12-3/TRBV12-4,-,few,CASTYEQYF,TGTGCCAGCACCTACGAGCAGTACTTC
TRBJ2-1,TRBV7-9,TRBD2,-,CASSLLTSGRQFF,TGTGCCAGCAGCTTATTGACTAGCGGGAGACAGTTCTTC
TRBJ2-3,TRBV6-2/TRBV6-3,TRBD2,-,CASSYWEGDGGTDTQYF,TGTGCCAGCAGTTACTGGGAGGGAGATGGCGGCACAGATACGCAGTATTTT
TRBJ2-5,TRBV20-1,-,once,CSAIRADQETQYF,TGCAGTGCTATAAGAGCGGACCAAGAGACCCAGTACTTC
TRBJ1-2,TRBV12-3/TRBV12-4,TRBD1,-,CASRGQGYGYTF,TGTGCCAGCAGGGGACAGGGTTATGGCTACACCTTC
TRBJ2-1,TRBV5-1,TRBD2,-,CASSLFGPSGRHEQFF,TGCGCCAGCAGCTTGTTTGGGCCTAGCGGGAGGCATGAGCAGTTCTTC
TRBJ2-1,TRBV24-1,-,-,CATSVGSWDEQFF,TGTGCCACCAGTGTCGGATCCTGGGATGAGCAGTTCTTC
TRBJ2-2,TRBV5-6,TRBD2,-,CASSLSGSYTGELFF,TGTGCCAGCAGCTTGAGCGGGAGTTACACCGGGGAGCTGTTTTTT
TRBJ1-6,TRBV4-1,-,few,CASSQVVEAPESSYNSPLHF,TGCGCCAGCAGCCAAGTGGTAGAGGCGCCTGAAAGCTCCTATAATTCACCCCTCCACTTT